Many counts were recorded for the clone carrying this T cell receptor beta chain. Its antigen is undetermined. These data are taken from a study of post-analysis software for immune sequencing data. Study findings and constraints: Elevated frequency relative to controls characterized several TRBV segments in patients, TRBV5-6, TRBV5-1 and TRBV20-1 among them.

The TCR beta cDNA libraries carried unique molecular identifiers. MiXCR was run by TCRdb on the PCR reads, yielding one entry per CDR3 protein. In the table there are approximately 150,000 distinct CDR3 sequences, about 30% of which are singletons. Trimming stripped 2 bases from V and 4 bases from J, with 20 bases between. The CDR3 has 17 amino acids. CDR1 and CDR2 from the germline V gene are LGHDT and YNNKEL (reference sequence). The source is a girl aged 5-17 years with multiple sclerosis. What was sequenced was blood. This chain connects TRBV3-1 to TRBJ2-5; perhaps TRBD2 as D (6 bases). For the CDR3, the DNA is TGTGCCAGCAGCCAATACAGACTAGAGAGTACTTCAGAGACCCAGTACTTC. The encoded protein is CASSQYRLESTSETQYF.